This T cell receptor (beta chain) is drawn from a study of early T cells in non-severe SARS-CoV-2 infection. Study overall: The chains were unpaired, and the sequenced material was bulk RNA from unsorted whole blood.

This CDR3 region has 16 residues. V trimming: 3 bases; J trimming: 5 bases; junction bases outside the gene matches: 7. Germline CDR1 reads SGHAT; CDR2 reads FQNNGV. Study-wide points: CD4 and private specificities were missed by VDJdb matching, which favored anti-spike CD8 responses.

The protocol attached unique molecular identifiers to individual cDNA molecules. TCRdb passed the 5' RACE reads through MiXCR, listing each CDR3 protein once. The sample has more than 90,000 distinct CDR3 sequences; under 15% are singletons. With respect to this clonotype: Its specificity is unknown.

The receptor was derived from an adult who was a healthcare worker with PCR-confirmed SARS-CoV-2 infection or an uninfected control (not recorded which). The chain recombines TRBV11-2 with TRBJ2-2, with TRBD2 identical over 9 bases. Sequenced input: whole blood. CDR3 in DNA: TGTGCCAGCAGCTTCCTGGGCGGGGGGGCGACCGGGGAGCTGTTTTTT. As protein: CASSFLGGGATGELFF.